The source of this T cell receptor (beta chain) is a study of early T cells in non-severe SARS-CoV-2 infection. As for the study in general: Chains were unpaired, as sequencing was done on bulk RNA from unsorted whole blood. General study findings and limits: VDJdb-based annotation leaned toward anti-spike CD8 responses and missed private and CD4 specificities.

The CDR3 spans 13 residues. CDR1 is ENHRY and CDR2 is SYGVKD in the germline V gene. As part of library construction, unique molecular identifiers were attached to individual cDNA molecules. TCRdb re-derived calls from the 5' RACE reads in MiXCR, one entry per CDR3 protein. This sample yields 65,000 to 95,000 distinct CDR3 sequences, of which over 9% are seen a single time; approximately 4.9% belongs to the top ten. This clonotype was observed at least ten times. What it binds is unknown. Mismatch with germline at one junction end may stem from a read error. This receptor was obtained from an adult who was a healthcare worker with PCR-confirmed SARS-CoV-2 infection or an uninfected control (not recorded which). The sequenced material came from whole blood. The chain joins TRBV10-3 to TRBJ1-4; TRBD1 is a possible D gene (5 bases). The CDR3 DNA sequence: TGTGCCATCGGGGGGGGTTCTAAGGAAAAACTGTTTTTT. Its translation is CAIGGGSKEKLFF.